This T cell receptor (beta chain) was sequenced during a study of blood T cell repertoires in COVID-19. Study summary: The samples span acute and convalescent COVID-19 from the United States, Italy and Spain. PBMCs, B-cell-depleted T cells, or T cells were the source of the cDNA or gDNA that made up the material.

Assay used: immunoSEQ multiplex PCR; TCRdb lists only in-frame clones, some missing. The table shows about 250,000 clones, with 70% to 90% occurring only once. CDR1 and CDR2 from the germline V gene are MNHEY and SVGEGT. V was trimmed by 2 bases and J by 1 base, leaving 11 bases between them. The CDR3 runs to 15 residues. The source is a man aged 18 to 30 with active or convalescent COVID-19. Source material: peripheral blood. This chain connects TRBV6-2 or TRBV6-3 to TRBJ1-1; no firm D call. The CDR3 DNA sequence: TGTGCCAGCAGTTACAAGCAAACCGGGAACACTGAAGCTTTCTTT. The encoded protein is CASSYKQTGNTEAFF.